The rows below give T cell receptor beta chains drawn from one sample of a study of early T cells in non-severe SARS-CoV-2 infection. TCRdb re-called the 5' RACE reads through MiXCR, storing one row per CDR3 protein. The sample holds about 66,000 distinct CDR3 sequences, 13% seen once. The sample consisted of whole blood. These receptors came from an adult who was a healthcare worker with PCR-confirmed SARS-CoV-2 infection or an uninfected control (not recorded which). The CDR3 runs from the conserved cysteine through the conserved F or W. The order of the fields is CDR3 protein, CDR3 DNA, clone size, V gene, D gene, J gene. The D gene is left open where the match is weak. Expanded clones get a size class; other rows say once, few or many, or leave the size out.

CASSLGTGPEQYF | TGTGCCAGCAGCTTGGGAACGGGGCCCGAGCAGTACTTC | few | TRBV7-2 | . | TRBJ2-7
CASTSAGDTQYF | TGTGCCAGCACCTCAGCGGGGGATACGCAGTATTTT | few | TRBV3-1 | TRBD2 | TRBJ2-3
CASSQGPGGVYEQYF | TGTGCCAGCAGCCAAGGACCCGGCGGGGTCTACGAGCAGTACTTC | few | TRBV3-1 | . | TRBJ2-7
CSVDQGYTGELFF | TGCAGCGTTGATCAGGGGTATACCGGGGAGCTGTTTTTT | . | TRBV29-1 | . | TRBJ2-2
CASSESRGSIQPQHF | TGCGCCAGCAGTGAGTCGAGGGGGAGCATTCAGCCCCAGCATTTT | few | TRBV10-2 | . | TRBJ1-5
CATSEQGGNTDTQYF | TGTGCCACCAGCGAACAGGGTGGAAACACAGATACGCAGTATTTT | . | TRBV15 | . | TRBJ2-3
CASSSGLAGSYEQYF | TGTGCCAGCAGTTCTGGACTAGCGGGGTCCTACGAGCAGTACTTC | . | TRBV28 | TRBD2 | TRBJ2-7
CASSFARQPQHF | TGTGCCAGCAGCTTTGCGCGGCAGCCCCAGCATTTT | many | TRBV13 | . | TRBJ1-5
CASSDREFQYF | TGTGCCAGCAGCGACAGGGAGTTTCAGTACTTC | few | TRBV21-1 | . | TRBJ2-4
CSVEDRDILNTEAFF | TGCAGCGTTGAAGATCGGGACATCTTGAACACTGAAGCTTTCTTT | few | TRBV29-1 | . | TRBJ1-1
CASSHPLSVQEQYF | TGTGCCAGCAGTCACCCTTTGTCGGTCCAAGAGCAGTACTTC | medium-sized | TRBV7-9 | . | TRBJ2-7
CSAPQSRASTDTQYF | TGCAGTGCTCCCCAAAGTAGGGCTTCCACAGATACGCAGTATTTT | few | TRBV20-1 | . | TRBJ2-3
CASSPGTGPVTF | TGTGCCAGCAGTCCCGGGACAGGGCCGGTTACCTTC | few | TRBV12-3/TRBV12-4 | TRBD1 | TRBJ1-2
CASSLSTGGTEAFF | TGCGCCAGCAGCTTGTCGACAGGGGGCACTGAAGCTTTCTTT | many | TRBV5-1 | TRBD1 | TRBJ1-1
CASSQDSRRLSNQPQHF | TGTGCCAGCAGCCAAGATTCCCGCCGCCTTAGCAATCAGCCCCAGCATTTT | . | TRBV3-1 | . | TRBJ1-5
CASSFNPQVYNEQFF | TGTGCCAGCAGCTTCAACCCGCAGGTATACAATGAGCAGTTCTTC | few | TRBV11-1 | . | TRBJ2-1
CASTQGPRNTEAFF | TGTGCCAGCACCCAAGGACCCCGCAACACTGAAGCTTTCTTT | . | TRBV12-3/TRBV12-4 | . | TRBJ1-1
CSASPPGRGQYQETQYF | TGCAGTGCTAGCCCCCCCGGCAGGGGACAGTACCAAGAGACCCAGTACTTC | many | TRBV20-1 | TRBD1 | TRBJ2-5
CASSLDRAGGRGEQFF | TGTGCCAGCAGCTTAGATCGCGCGGGAGGAAGAGGTGAGCAGTTCTTC | few | TRBV7-2 | TRBD2 | TRBJ2-1
CSVEGLGGRASTDTQYF | TGCAGCGTTGAAGGGCTGGGTGGCAGGGCGAGCACAGATACGCAGTATTTT | . | TRBV29-1 | . | TRBJ2-3
CASSPEGGSVNIQYF | TGTGCCAGCAGCCCTGAAGGCGGGAGTGTGAACATTCAGTACTTC | . | TRBV3-1 | TRBD2 | TRBJ2-4
CASSPTLGVVNEQFF | TGCGCCAGCAGCCCCACACTGGGGGTGGTGAATGAGCAGTTCTTC | few | TRBV5-1 | . | TRBJ2-1
CASSQDRVGEKLFF | TGTGCCAGCAGCCAGGACAGGGTGGGAGAAAAACTGTTTTTT | few | TRBV14 | TRBD1 | TRBJ1-4
CSVGGTEAFF | TGCAGCGTTGGGGGGACTGAAGCTTTCTTT | . | TRBV29-1 | . | TRBJ1-1
CASSLVGTFRNEQFF | TGTGCCAGCAGTCTTGTGGGGACTTTTCGCAATGAGCAGTTCTTC | . | TRBV28 | . | TRBJ2-1
CSVEGTSGSASQYF | TGCAGCGTCGAAGGGACTAGCGGGAGCGCCTCGCAGTATTTT | . | TRBV29-1 | TRBD2 | TRBJ2-3
CASSQGRRGAGANVLTF | TGTGCCAGCAGCCAAGGGCGGCGGGGGGCTGGGGCCAACGTCCTGACTTTC | many | TRBV3-1 | TRBD2 | TRBJ2-6
CASSGINYGYTF | TGTGCCAGCAGCGGAATTAACTATGGCTACACCTTC | . | TRBV28 | . | TRBJ1-2
CASSDRGRDTQYF | TGTGCCAGCAGTGACAGGGGACGAGATACGCAGTATTTT | . | TRBV28 | TRBD1 | TRBJ2-3
CASSQALGSYQETQYF | TGTGCCAGCAGCCAAGCACTCGGGTCATACCAAGAGACCCAGTACTTC | few | TRBV3-1 | . | TRBJ2-5
CATRIYPSSYEQYF | TGTGCCACCAGGATTTACCCTAGCTCCTACGAGCAGTACTTC | few | TRBV6-1 | . | TRBJ2-7